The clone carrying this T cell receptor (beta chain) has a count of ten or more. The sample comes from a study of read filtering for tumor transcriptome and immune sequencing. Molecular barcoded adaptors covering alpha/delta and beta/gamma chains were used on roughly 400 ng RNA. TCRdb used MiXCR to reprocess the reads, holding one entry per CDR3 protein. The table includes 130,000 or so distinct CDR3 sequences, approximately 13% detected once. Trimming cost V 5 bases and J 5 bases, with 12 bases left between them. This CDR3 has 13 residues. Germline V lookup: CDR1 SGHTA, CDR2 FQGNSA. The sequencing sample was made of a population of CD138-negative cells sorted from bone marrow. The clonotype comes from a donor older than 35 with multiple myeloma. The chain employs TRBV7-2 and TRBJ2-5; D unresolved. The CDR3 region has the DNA TGTGCCAGCAGCCCCCCCGGGCGGGAGACCCAGTACTTC. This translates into CASSPPGRETQYF.